This T cell receptor beta chain was sequenced for a study of cytomegalovirus exposure and HLA in healthy donors. Primers: 60 Vbeta forward and 13 Jbeta reverse. Original processing methods: The authors later counted roughly 77 million unique TCR beta chains, some 11 million of them shared. Produced via immunoSEQ multiplex PCR; TCRdb's table is partial and in-frame only. The V and J calls and the clone size are those of that table, but D and trimming were determined from the DNA. The data show roughly 150,000 clones, just over 70% seen once. Study outcomes and limitations: TCR beta chain V- and J-gene trimming was linked, in a later analysis, to a missense variant in DCLRE1C.

This clone was picked up a small number of times. As yet, its antigen is unknown. This CDR3 contains 14 residues. Trimming cost V 6 bases and J 3 bases; bases outside gene matches: 6. The germline gives CDR1 SNHLY, CDR2 FYNNEI. J is TRBJ1-2 and V is TRBV2, with 8 bases fitting TRBD1. Source material: PBMCs. The clonotype was recovered from a woman aged 30 to 39 in good health and CMV-seronegative. The CDR3 nucleotides read TGTGCCAGCAGCTTTACGACAGGGGACTATGGCTACACCTTC. It codes for CASSFTTGDYGYTF.